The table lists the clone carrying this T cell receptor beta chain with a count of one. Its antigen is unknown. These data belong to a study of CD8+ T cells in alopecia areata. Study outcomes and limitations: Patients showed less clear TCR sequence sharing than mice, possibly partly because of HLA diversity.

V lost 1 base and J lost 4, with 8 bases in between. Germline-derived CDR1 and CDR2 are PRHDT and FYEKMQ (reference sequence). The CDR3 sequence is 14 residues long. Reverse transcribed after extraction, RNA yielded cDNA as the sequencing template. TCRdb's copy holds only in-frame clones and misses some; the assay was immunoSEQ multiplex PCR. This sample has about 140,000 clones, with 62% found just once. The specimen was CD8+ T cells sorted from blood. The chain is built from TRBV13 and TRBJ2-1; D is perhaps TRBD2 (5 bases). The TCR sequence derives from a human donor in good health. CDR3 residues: CASSLASGYNEQFF. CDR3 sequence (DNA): TGTGCCAGCAGCTTAGCCAGCGGATACAATGAGCAGTTCTTC.